This T cell receptor beta chain was profiled in a study of blood T cell repertoires in COVID-19. About the research overall: Acute-phase and convalescent COVID-19 samples originated in the United States, Italy and Spain. T cells, B-cell-depleted T cells, or PBMCs provided the cDNA or gDNA that served as material.

Methods used by the authors: Nucleated cell counts were estimated from reference gene primer amplification. The repertoire was sequenced with immunoSEQ multiplex PCR; TCRdb's copy has only in-frame clones and lacks some. Clone size and the V and J calls come from that table; the DNA yielded D and trimming. The sample holds tens of thousands of clones, 70% to 90% seen once. Germline CDR1 SNHLY, CDR2 FYNNEI. With 2 bases removed from V and 7 bases from J, the gap between germline ends came to 12 bases. CDR3 length: 15 residues. The chain uses TRBV2 and TRBJ1-6, with a weak D call TRBD1 (6 bases). This TCR was recovered from a man aged 70 or older with acute or convalescent COVID-19. Sequencing was done on a sample of peripheral blood. The chain's CDR3 is CASSEFQGSNSPLHF. CDR3 nucleotide sequence: TGTGCCAGCAGTGAATTTCAGGGGAGCAATTCACCCCTCCACTTT.